This T cell receptor beta chain was sequenced for a study of T-cell memory formation after mild COVID-19. This clonotype showed up many times. Trimming removed 1 base from V and 7 bases from J, with 5 bases in between. CDR3 length: 12 residues. TCRdb called the 5' RACE reads again in MiXCR, with one record for every CDR3 protein. The sample holds roughly 610,000 distinct CDR3 sequences, approximately 15% seen once. The sequencing input was PBMCs or a T cell subset sorted from them (not recorded which). This TCR was recovered from an adult woman who had mild COVID-19 (a few samples of this study predate the infection). Cell type and time point are not known. The rearrangement links TRBV12-3 or TRBV12-4 to TRBJ1-5, with D unclear. In nucleotides, the CDR3 is TGTGCCAGCAGTTTAGTCGGACAGCCCCAGCATTTT. Translating it yields CASSLVGQPQHF.